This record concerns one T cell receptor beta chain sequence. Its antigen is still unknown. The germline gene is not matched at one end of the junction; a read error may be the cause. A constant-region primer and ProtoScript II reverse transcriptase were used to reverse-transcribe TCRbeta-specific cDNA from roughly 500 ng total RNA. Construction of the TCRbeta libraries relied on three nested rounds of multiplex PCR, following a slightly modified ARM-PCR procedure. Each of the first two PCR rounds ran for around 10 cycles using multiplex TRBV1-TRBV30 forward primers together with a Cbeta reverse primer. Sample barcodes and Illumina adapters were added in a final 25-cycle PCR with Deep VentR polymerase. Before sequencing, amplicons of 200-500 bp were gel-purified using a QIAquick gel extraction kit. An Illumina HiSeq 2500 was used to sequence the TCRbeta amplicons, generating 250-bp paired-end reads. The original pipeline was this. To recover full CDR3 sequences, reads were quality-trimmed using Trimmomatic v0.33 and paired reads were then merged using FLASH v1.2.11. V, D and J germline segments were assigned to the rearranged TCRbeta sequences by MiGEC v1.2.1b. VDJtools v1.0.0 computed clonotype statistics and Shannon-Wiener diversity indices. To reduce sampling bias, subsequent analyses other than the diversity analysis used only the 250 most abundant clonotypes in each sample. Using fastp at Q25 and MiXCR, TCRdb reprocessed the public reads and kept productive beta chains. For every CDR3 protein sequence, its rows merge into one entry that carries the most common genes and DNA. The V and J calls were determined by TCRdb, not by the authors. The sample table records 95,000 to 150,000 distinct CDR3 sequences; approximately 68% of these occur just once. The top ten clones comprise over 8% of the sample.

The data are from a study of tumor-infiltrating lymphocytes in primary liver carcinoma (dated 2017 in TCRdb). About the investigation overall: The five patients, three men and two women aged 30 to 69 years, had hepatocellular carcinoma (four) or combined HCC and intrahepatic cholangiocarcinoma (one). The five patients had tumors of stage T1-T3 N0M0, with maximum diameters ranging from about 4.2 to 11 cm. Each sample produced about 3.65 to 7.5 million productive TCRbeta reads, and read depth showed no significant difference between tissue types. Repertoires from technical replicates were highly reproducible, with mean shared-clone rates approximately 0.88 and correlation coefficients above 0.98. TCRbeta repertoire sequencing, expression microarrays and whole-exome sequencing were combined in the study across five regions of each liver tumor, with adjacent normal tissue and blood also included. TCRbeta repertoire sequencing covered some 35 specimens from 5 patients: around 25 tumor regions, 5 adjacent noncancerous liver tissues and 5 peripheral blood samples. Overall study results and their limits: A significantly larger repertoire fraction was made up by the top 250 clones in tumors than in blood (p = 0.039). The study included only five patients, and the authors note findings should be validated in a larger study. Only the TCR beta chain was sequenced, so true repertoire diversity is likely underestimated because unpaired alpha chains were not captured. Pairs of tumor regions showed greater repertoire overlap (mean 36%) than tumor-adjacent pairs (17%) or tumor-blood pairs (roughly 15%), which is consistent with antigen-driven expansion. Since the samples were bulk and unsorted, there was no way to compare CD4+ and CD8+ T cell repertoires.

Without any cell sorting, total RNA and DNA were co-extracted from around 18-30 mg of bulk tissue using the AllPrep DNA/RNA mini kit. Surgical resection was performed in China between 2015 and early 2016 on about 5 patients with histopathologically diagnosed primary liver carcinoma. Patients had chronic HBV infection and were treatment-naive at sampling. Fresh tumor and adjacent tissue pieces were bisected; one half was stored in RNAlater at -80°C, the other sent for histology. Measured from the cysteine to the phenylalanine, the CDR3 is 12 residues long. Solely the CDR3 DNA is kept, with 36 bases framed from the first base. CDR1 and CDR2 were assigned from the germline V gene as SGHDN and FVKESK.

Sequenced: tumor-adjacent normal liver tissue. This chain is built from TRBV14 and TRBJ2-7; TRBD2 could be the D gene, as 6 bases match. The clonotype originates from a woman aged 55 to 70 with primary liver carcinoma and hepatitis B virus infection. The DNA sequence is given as TGCGCCAGCAACCAAGTTGGGACTGTGCAGTACTTC. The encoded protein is CASNQVGTVQYF.